Described below is a single T cell receptor (beta chain) sequence and its context. Its cognate antigen has yet to be identified. Base qualities were left out, and no much larger clone turns up one base away. This sample was included in a study of blood T cell repertoires in COVID-19 (dated by TCRdb to about 2020). About the investigation overall: Samples from collaborators originated in the United States, Italy and Spain and spanned both the acute and convalescent phases of COVID-19. The material from the prospective study consisted of cDNA or gDNA derived from T cells, B-cell-depleted T cells, or PBMCs. Subjects who had been exposed to COVID-19, were actively infected with it, or had recovered from it provided the deeply sampled blood TCRbeta repertoires that made up the dataset. The repertoires were released in a freely available public database meant as a resource for research on the immune response to SARS-CoV-2. Samples came from the ongoing ImmuneRACE study (first 160 participants) plus 1,254 subjects from 6 global collaborators. Nearly every sample came with metadata listing a de-identified subject ID, COVID-19 status, age in years and sex. HLA class I and class II types, where available, came from metadata supplied by the sample provider rather than from assay-based typing. General study outcomes and caveats: The quantity of clinical and demographic metadata differed by source and by participant and was supplied without curation.

At one collaborating source in Seattle, patients were enrolled during active infection and were followed longitudinally through the course of disease. The collaborating institutions used their own protocols to collect whole blood in K2EDTA tubes. For TCRbeta analysis, collaborators shipped samples as frozen whole blood, isolated PBMCs, or DNA extracted from either of those sample types. V is trimmed back by 4 bases and J by 2 bases, and the junction contains 4 bases that no gene match accounts for. The germline V gene encodes CDR1 LNHDA and CDR2 SQIVND (reference sequence). The CDR3 contains 14 residues, cysteine and phenylalanine counted. Of the read, only the CDR3 DNA is kept; its 42 bases are in frame from base 1. TCRbeta CDR3 regions were amplified from genomic DNA using the immunoSEQ Assay, a bias-controlled multiplex PCR. In the authors' own workflow: Within the assay, amplification of reference gene primers was used to estimate how many nucleated cells each sample contained. To quantify the absolute abundance of each unique TCRbeta CDR3 rearrangement, sequence reads were collapsed and filtered. For each sample, productive Simpson clonality was calculated by taking the square root of Simpson's diversity index across productive rearrangements. TCRdb re-hosts the immuneACCESS table, in-frame sequences only. Its copies lack some clones; in the studies checked, an unresolved V gene accounts for under half of them, and the cause for the rest is not known. Clone size and V and J calls were adopted from that table, with D and trimming inferred from the DNA. This sample is represented by around 130,000 clones; roughly 84% of them were singletons. Almost 9% of the sample belongs to the ten largest clones.

This TCR was sampled from a man between 25 and 39 years old with COVID-19, enrolled during active disease. The rearrangement combines TRBV19 with TRBJ1-2; 7 central bases correspond to TRBD1. Sequenced sample: peripheral blood. The CDR3 amino acid sequence is: CASSTPQGNYGYTF. The sequenced DNA: TGTGCCAGTAGTACCCCACAGGGGAACTATGGCTACACCTTC.